This T cell receptor (beta chain) was found in a study of cytomegalovirus exposure and HLA in healthy donors. CDR3 length: 14 residues. CDR1 MNHNS and CDR2 SASEGT come from the germline V gene. V gave up 3 bases and J gave up 6 bases; unmatched junction bases: 5. Study conclusions and caveats: HLA alleles showed associations with 16,951 TCR beta sequences in a later analysis, at a 0.05 false discovery rate. Immune exposure information comprised only CMV serostatus. The listing of roughly 160 TCR beta chains classed them as cytomegalovirus-associated.

As for this clone: The antigen is undetermined.

The PCR made use of 60 Vbeta and 13 Jbeta primers. In the authors' methods: Around 10 million of the about 80 million unique TCR beta chains counted in a later analysis were shared. TCRdb keeps only in-frame clones here, not all; method: immunoSEQ multiplex PCR. The V and J calls and the clone size are those of that table, but D and trimming were determined from the DNA. This table holds around 150,000 clones, about 88% found once. Sequencing was performed on PBMCs. The V call is TRBV6-1, the J call TRBJ1-2, with 9 bases fitting TRBD1. The receptor was isolated from a woman aged 18 to 35 in good health and CMV-seronegative. The CDR3 region has the DNA TGTGCCAGCAGTGATCCGGGACAGGGTGATGGCTACACCTTC. Translation: CASSDPGQGDGYTF.